Following are 25 T cell receptor beta chains from one sample sequenced in a study of T cell changes during pregnancy in multiple sclerosis. Only in-frame clones appear in the TCRdb table, and some are missing; sequencing was by immunoSEQ multiplex PCR. The sample lists 55,000 to 65,000 clones; over 90% were seen once. Sample: CD8+ T cells from peripheral blood mononuclear cells, taken in the third trimester of pregnancy. The origin of the receptors is a female donor with multiple sclerosis, enrolled in a pregnancy study.

The chain uses TRBV4-1 and TRBJ2-3; TRBD1 matches at 10 bases. The ends lost 3 bases at V and 3 bases at J; junction bases unmatched: 3. Germline CDR1 and CDR2: MGHRA and YSYEKL. The CDR3 has 15 amino acids. The CDR3 is CASSHRTGGTDTQYF. The DNA for the CDR3 is TGCGCCAGCAGCCACAGGACAGGGGGGACAGATACGCAGTATTTT.

V usage is TRBV29-1 and J usage is TRBJ2-5; D unresolved. The CDR3 length is 12 residues. The V end lost 2 bases, the J end lost 0 bases, and 4 bases lay between the germline ends. Germline values: CDR1 SQVTM, CDR2 ANQGSEA. The CDR3: CSVESNQETQYF. CDR3 DNA sequence: TGCAGCGTTGAAAGCAACCAAGAGACCCAGTACTTC.

The J gene is TRBJ2-7, the V gene TRBV27; TRBD2 matches 7 bases. CDR1 and CDR2 (germline): MNHEY, SMNVEV (reference sequence). The CDR3 length is 15 residues. With V trimmed by 3 bases and J by 2 bases, 7 bases remained unmatched. CDR3 nucleotides: TGTGCCAGCAGTTTGGGAGGGGACGGAGCCTACGAGCAGTACTTC. This sequence encodes CASSLGGDGAYEQYF.

The chain has TRBV11-2 and TRBJ2-5; TRBD2 aligns across 7 bases. The CDR3 contains 14 residues. CDR1 is SGHAT, CDR2 FQNNGV, per germline. The V gene end was trimmed by 5 bases and the J gene end by 2 bases; junction bases not matched to a gene: 5. CDR3 amino acids: CASSLRDYQETQYF. The CDR3, as DNA: TGTGCCAGCAGCCTCCGGGACTATCAAGAGACCCAGTACTTC.

This sequence joins TRBV7-2 and TRBJ2-1, with TRBD2 matching 8 bases. The CDR3 runs 13 residues. Germline CDR1 is SGHTA and CDR2 is FQGNSA. V lost 2 bases, J lost 8 bases, and 2 bases stayed unmatched. Here the CDR3 DNA reads TGTGCCAGCAGCTTACTCGGGGGGGATGAGCAGTTCTTC. Its translation is CASSLLGGDEQFF.

The chain uses TRBV7-2 and TRBJ2-7; TRBD1 aligns across 8 bases. The V gene end was trimmed by 5 bases and the J gene end by 5 bases; junction bases not matched to a gene: 8. The CDR3 is 14 amino acids. Per germline, CDR1 SGHTA and CDR2 FQGNSA. The CDR3 reads CASSQTGGRDEQYF. The CDR3 nucleotides are TGTGCCAGCAGCCAAACAGGGGGTAGAGACGAGCAGTACTTC.

J is TRBJ1-5 and V is TRBV6-7; TRBD1 agrees at 7 bases. TRBV6-7 has ORF status, its function being uncertain. This CDR3 contains 16 residues. V lost 3 bases, J lost 2 bases, and 7 bases stayed unmatched. The CDR3 DNA follows: TGTGCCAGCAGTTATTCAACAGGGGATTGCAATCAGCCCCAGCATTTT. This codes for CASSYSTGDCNQPQHF.

This clone showed up just once. The chain carries TRBV9 and TRBJ2-5, with 10 nucleotides matching TRBD1. CDR1 is SGDLS and CDR2 is YYNGEE in the germline V gene. The CDR3 contains 16 residues. V gave up 0 bases and J gave up 5 bases; unmatched junction bases: 7. The CDR3 reads CASSVGETGGRETQYF. Here the CDR3 DNA reads TGTGCCAGCAGCGTAGGGGAGACAGGGGGCCGTGAGACCCAGTACTTC.

The chain uses TRBV5-1 and TRBJ1-2; 9 bases line up with TRBD1. Germline CDR1 is SGHRS and CDR2 is YFSETQ. The CDR3 length is 16 residues. V shed 2 bases, J shed 2 bases, and the junction held 7 bases outside the gene matches. The CDR3 DNA is TGCGCCAGCAGCTTAAGCGGGACAGGGAGGAACTATGGCTACACCTTC. Protein product: CASSLSGTGRNYGYTF.

The CDR3 region is CASSEVGRYGYTF. The CDR3 nucleotides are TGTGCCAGCAGTGAAGTCGGTCGCTATGGCTACACCTTC. The chain couples TRBV2 to TRBJ1-2; D is unclear. This CDR3 contains 13 residues. The germline V and J ends were trimmed by 1 base and 4 bases, with 7 bases remaining between them. Germline V gene data show CDR1 as SNHLY and CDR2 as FYNNEI.

The chain links TRBV18 to TRBJ2-2, with D possibly matching TRBD1 (5 bases). CDR1 is KGHSH and CDR2 is LQKENI in the germline V gene. The V end lost 5 bases, the J end lost 5 bases, and 15 bases lay between the germline ends. The CDR3 extends over 15 amino acids. The DNA for the CDR3 is TGTGCCAGCTCAGCAGGGCCATATAGTACCGGGGAGCTGTTTTTT. Protein product: CASSAGPYSTGELFF.

This rearrangement joins TRBV7-2 to TRBJ1-1, with 8 bases identical to TRBD1. CDR1 and CDR2 from the germline V gene are SGHTA and FQGNSA. With 1 base clipped from V and 5 bases from J, the junction kept 3 bases outside the gene matches. CDR3 length: 14 amino acids. This CDR3 is CASSLGTGRTEAFF. CDR3 DNA sequence: TGTGCCAGCAGCTTAGGGACAGGGAGGACTGAAGCTTTCTTT.

The chain carries TRBV6-5 and TRBJ2-3, with 11 bases matching TRBD2. V was pared by 1 base and J by 5 bases, with 5 bases of the junction left unmatched. The length of the CDR3 is 16 residues. Germline lookup yields CDR1 MNHEY and CDR2 SVGAGI. CDR3 DNA sequence: TGTGCCAGCAGTTACTTTAGCGGGAGGGCCGGAGATACGCAGTATTTT. This encodes CASSYFSGRAGDTQYF.

The rearrangement uses TRBV19 and TRBJ2-7; D is possibly TRBD1 (5 bases). Germline assignment: CDR1 LNHDA and CDR2 SQIVND (reference sequence). V was cut by 4 bases and J by 3 bases, with 10 bases left in between. CDR3 length equals 13 residues. CDR3 coding DNA: TGTGCCAGTAGTAGGGGCGGAATCTACGAGCAGTACTTC. Its protein product is CASSRGGIYEQYF.

The chain recombines TRBV9 with TRBJ2-5, with 10 nucleotides matching TRBD2. The germline CDR1 and CDR2 sequences are SGDLS and YYNGEE. Trimming removed 4 bases from V and 5 bases from J; junction bases left unmatched: 5. This CDR3 has 14 residues. CDR3 DNA: TGTGCCAGCAGCCCGGGACTAGCGATGGAGACCCAGTACTTC. Translating gives CASSPGLAMETQYF.

The chain employs TRBV11-2 and TRBJ2-5; perhaps TRBD2 as D (6 bases). Germline values: CDR1 SGHAT, CDR2 FQNNGV. This CDR3 has 15 amino acids. The V end was cut by 4 bases, the J end by 4 bases, with 16 bases between. The CDR3 nucleotides read TGTGCCAGCAGCTCGGTGAGGGCGGGACGAGAGACCCAGTACTTC. Its protein product is CASSSVRAGRETQYF.

The chain is built from TRBV5-1 and TRBJ2-1; D call uncertain. Trimming removed 5 bases from V and 0 bases from J, with 12 bases in between. The CDR3 spans 15 residues. Germline CDR1 SGHRS, CDR2 YFSETQ. This chain's CDR3 is CASRTHQSSYNEQFF. Written as DNA, the CDR3 is TGCGCCAGCAGGACTCACCAGAGCTCCTACAATGAGCAGTTCTTC.

This clone is deemed medium-sized. This sequence joins TRBV7-9 and TRBJ1-2; TRBD1 aligns across 7 bases. Germline V gives CDR1 SEHNR, CDR2 FQNEAQ (reference sequence). The CDR3 has 15 residues. V dropped 5 bases and J dropped 1; count of bases not matched to a gene: 7. The CDR3 region is CASSPSNRGNYGYTF. The CDR3, as DNA: TGTGCCAGCAGCCCATCGAACAGGGGTAACTATGGCTACACCTTC.

This chain connects TRBV6-1 to TRBJ1-5; no clear D. V was pared by 3 bases and J by 0 bases, with 12 bases between. The CDR3 extends over 16 amino acids. Looked up from germline, CDR1 is MNHNS and CDR2 is SASEGT. The CDR3 coding sequence is TGTGCCAGCAGTGATTCCACAGTAATTAGCAATCAGCCCCAGCATTTT. It encodes CASSDSTVISNQPQHF.

The V gene is TRBV4-1, the J gene TRBJ2-3, with a tentative D call TRBD1 (6 bases). CDR1 is MGHRA, CDR2 YSYEKL, per germline. CDR3 length: 16 amino acids. V was clipped by 1 base and J by 3 bases, with 14 bases between them. The CDR3, as DNA: TGCGCCAGCAGCCAAGGGTCAGCCAGGGGAACAGATACGCAGTATTTT. Amino acid sequence: CASSQGSARGTDTQYF.

The V call is TRBV27, the J call TRBJ1-4, with a possible D match to TRBD1 (6 bases). Germline CDR1 MNHEY, CDR2 SMNVEV (reference sequence). CDR3 length: 13 amino acids. V lost 10 bases, J lost 6 bases, and 15 bases lay in between. The chain's CDR3 is CATRRGNHEKLFF. The CDR3 DNA sequence: TGTGCCACCCGAAGGGGGAACCATGAAAAACTGTTTTTT.

This clone has only one observation. J is TRBJ1-1 and V is TRBV2, with D possibly matching TRBD1 (5 bases). The CDR3 has 13 amino acids. Germline V lookup: CDR1 SNHLY, CDR2 FYNNEI. Trimming removed 11 bases at V and 7 bases at J, with 20 bases between. CDR3 loop: CALRGRQIGEAFF. CDR3 DNA: TGTGCCTTAAGGGGTAGACAGATCGGTGAAGCTTTCTTT.

This clone was recorded only once. V gene TRBV30 combines with J gene TRBJ2-7, with TRBD2 identical over 9 bases. The junction had 11 bases not matched to a gene; V was cut back by 1 base and J by 4 bases. CDR1 and CDR2 from the germline V gene are GTSNPN and SVGIG (reference sequence). The length of the CDR3 is 16 residues. The CDR3 is CAWSGPAGLATYEQYF. The CDR3 DNA follows: TGTGCCTGGAGTGGCCCTGCGGGACTAGCCACTTACGAGCAGTACTTC.

This clone was found once. This chain uses TRBV28 with TRBJ2-1, with TRBD2 matching 7 bases. Germline V gene data show CDR1 as MDHEN and CDR2 as SYDVKM. Germline trimming cut 2 bases from V and 0 bases from J; bases unmatched to any gene: 4. The CDR3 extends over 16 amino acids. The CDR3 loop reads CASSLVGGSSYNEQFF. The CDR3 region has the DNA TGTGCCAGCAGTTTAGTGGGGGGGAGCTCCTACAATGAGCAGTTCTTC.

The rearrangement joins TRBV4-2 to TRBJ2-2; 9 bases are a match to TRBD2. The CDR3 has 16 amino acids. J gave up 6 bases and V 0 bases, and 5 bases lay outside the gene matches. The germline V gene has CDR1 LGHNA and CDR2 YNFKEQ. CDR3 residues: CASSQEGGRASGELFF. CDR3 nucleotides: TGTGCCAGCAGCCAAGAAGGCGGGAGGGCGTCCGGGGAGCTGTTTTTT.